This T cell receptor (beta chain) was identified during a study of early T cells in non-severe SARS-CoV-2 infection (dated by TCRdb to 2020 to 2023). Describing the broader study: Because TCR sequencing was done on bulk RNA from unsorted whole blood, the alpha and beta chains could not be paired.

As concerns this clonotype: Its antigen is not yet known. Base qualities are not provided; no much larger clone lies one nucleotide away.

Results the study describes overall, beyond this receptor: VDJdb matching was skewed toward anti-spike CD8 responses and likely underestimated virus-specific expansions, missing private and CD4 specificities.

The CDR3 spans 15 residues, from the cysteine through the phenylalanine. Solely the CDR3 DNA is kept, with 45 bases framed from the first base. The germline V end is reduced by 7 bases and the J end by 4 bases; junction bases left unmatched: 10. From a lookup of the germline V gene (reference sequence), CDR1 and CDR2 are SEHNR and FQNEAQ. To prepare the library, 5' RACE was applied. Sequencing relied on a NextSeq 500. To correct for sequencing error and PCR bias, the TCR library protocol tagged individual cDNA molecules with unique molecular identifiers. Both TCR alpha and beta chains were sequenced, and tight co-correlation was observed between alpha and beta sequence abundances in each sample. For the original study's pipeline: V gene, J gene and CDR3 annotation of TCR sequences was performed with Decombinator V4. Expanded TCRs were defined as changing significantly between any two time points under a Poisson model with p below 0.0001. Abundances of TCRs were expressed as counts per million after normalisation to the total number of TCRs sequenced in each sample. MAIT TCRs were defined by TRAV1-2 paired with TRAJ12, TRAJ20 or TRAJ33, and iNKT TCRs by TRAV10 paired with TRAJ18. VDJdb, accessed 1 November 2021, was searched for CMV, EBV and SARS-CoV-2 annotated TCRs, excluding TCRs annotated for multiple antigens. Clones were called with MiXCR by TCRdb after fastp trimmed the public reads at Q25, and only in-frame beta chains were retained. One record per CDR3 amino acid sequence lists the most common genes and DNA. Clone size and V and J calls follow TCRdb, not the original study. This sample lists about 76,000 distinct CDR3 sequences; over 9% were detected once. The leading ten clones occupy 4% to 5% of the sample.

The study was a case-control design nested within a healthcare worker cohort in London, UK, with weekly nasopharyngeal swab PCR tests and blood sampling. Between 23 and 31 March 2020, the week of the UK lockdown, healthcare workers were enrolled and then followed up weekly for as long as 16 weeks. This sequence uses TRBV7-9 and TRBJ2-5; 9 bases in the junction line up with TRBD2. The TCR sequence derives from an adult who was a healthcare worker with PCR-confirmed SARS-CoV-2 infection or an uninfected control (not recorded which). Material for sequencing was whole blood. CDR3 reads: CASIPWASGAETQYF. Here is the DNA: TGTGCCAGCATCCCGTGGGCTAGCGGGGCAGAGACCCAGTACTTC.